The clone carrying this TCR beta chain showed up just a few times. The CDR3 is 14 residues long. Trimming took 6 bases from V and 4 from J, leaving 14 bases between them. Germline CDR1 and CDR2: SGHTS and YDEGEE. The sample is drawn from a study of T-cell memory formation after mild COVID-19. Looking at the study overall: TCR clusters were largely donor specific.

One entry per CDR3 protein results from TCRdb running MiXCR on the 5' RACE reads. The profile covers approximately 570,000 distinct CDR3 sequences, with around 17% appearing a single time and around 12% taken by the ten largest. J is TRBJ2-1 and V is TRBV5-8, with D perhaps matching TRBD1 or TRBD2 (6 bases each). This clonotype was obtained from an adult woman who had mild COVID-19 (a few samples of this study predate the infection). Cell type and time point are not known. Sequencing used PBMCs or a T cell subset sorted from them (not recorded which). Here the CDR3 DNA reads TGTGCCAGCATCCCGGGGGCCAGATACAATGAGCAGTTCTTC. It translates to CASIPGARYNEQFF.